Sequencing of this TCR beta chain was carried out in a study of beta chain features in type 1 diabetes. The CDR3 loop spans 16 amino acids. Germline CDR1 and CDR2: LNHNV and YYDKDF (reference sequence). V gave up 0 bases and J gave up 2 bases, with 13 bases separating them. What was sequenced were expressed TCRB transcripts, since all of the isolated RNA had been reverse transcribed. Naive, central memory and regulatory T cell samples produced a mean of approximately 3.6 million reads. Profiling relied on immunoSEQ multiplex PCR, and the TCRdb table lists in-frame clones only, not all of them. Of around 300,000 clones listed, around 10% are singletons.

The TCR originated in a woman aged 25 to 39 in good health. This chain links TRBV15 with TRBJ1-2; D not resolved. Sequencing was done on a sample of naive CD4+ T cells from blood. The CDR3 coding sequence is TGTGCCACCAGCAGAGAGAGGGCCAGTCCGAACTATGGCTACACCTTC. Translating it yields CATSRERASPNYGYTF.